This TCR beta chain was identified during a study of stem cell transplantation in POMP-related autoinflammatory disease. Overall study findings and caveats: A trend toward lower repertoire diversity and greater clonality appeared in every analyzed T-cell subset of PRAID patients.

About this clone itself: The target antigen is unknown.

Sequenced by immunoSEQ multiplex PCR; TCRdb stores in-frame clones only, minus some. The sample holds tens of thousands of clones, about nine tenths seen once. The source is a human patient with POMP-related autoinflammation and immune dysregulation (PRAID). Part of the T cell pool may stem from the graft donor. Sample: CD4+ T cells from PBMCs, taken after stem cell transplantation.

In DNA, the CDR3 is TGTGCCAGCAGCCAAGAGGGGCGAACGCAGTATTTT. Its protein product is CASSQEGRTQYF. The chain joins TRBV3-1 (or the pseudogene TRBV3-2) to TRBJ2-3, with D tentatively TRBD1 (5 bases). The germline CDR1 and CDR2 sequences are LGHDT and YNNKEL (reference sequence). The CDR3 length is 12 residues. V lost 0 bases and J 9 bases, leaving 7 bases between the germline ends.